This passage covers 26 T cell receptor beta chains from one sample sequenced in a study of T cells in Graves' hyperthyroidism and ophthalmopathy. RNA transcripts served as the template for amplifying TCR beta CDR3 regions. The TCR CDR3 first-round RT-PCR relied on the HTBI primer set. TCRdb itself ran the multiplex PCR reads through MiXCR, one entry per CDR3 protein. The sample includes a few hundred thousand distinct CDR3 sequences, about 45% of them seen just once. Sequencing was performed on peripheral blood or thyroid tissue (not recorded which). These receptors were obtained from an adult woman with Graves' disease, either hyperthyroidism or ophthalmopathy (not recorded which).

This clonotype was counted a few times. Its ends do not fully match the called genes, so a read error is possible. The chain carries TRBV10-3 and TRBJ1-5, with D tentatively TRBD1 (6 bases). Germline V lookup: CDR1 ENHRY, CDR2 SYGVKD. The CDR3 extends over 15 amino acids. The CDR3 protein is CASSPYPGAYQPQHF. CDR3 nucleotide sequence: TGTGCCAGCAGTCCCTACCCAGGGGCCTATCAGCCCCAGCATTTT.

This clonotype appeared once. J is TRBJ2-7 and V is TRBV10-3, with 7 bases fitting TRBD1. The CDR3 is made up of 13 amino acids. Germline V lookup: CDR1 ENHRY, CDR2 SYGVKD. V gave up 4 bases and J gave up 7 bases; unmatched junction bases: 7. The CDR3 DNA reads as TGTGCCATCAGTGGGGTGAGGGGGCAAGAGCAGTACTTC. It specifies CAISGVRGQEQYF.

This chain joins TRBV6-5 and TRBJ2-3, with 8 bases fitting TRBD2. Germline-derived CDR1 and CDR2 are MNHEY and SVGAGI. With 0 bases clipped from V and 4 bases from J, the junction kept 15 bases outside the gene matches. The CDR3 contains 19 residues. The CDR3 sequence: CASSYSGGLGLVLADTQYF. DNA of the CDR3: TGTGCCAGCAGTTACTCGGGAGGCTTGGGACTAGTTCTGGCAGATACGCAGTATTTT.

This clonotype showed up just a few times. The chain has TRBV24-1 and TRBJ2-2; a possible D gene is TRBD2 (5 bases). Trimming stripped 3 bases from V and 4 bases from J, with 14 bases between. Germline CDR1 and CDR2: KGHDR and SFDVKD. The CDR3 has 16 residues. The CDR3 sequence: CATSDPTPLVTGELFF. In nucleotides, the CDR3 is TGTGCCACCAGTGATCCCACACCACTAGTCACCGGGGAGCTGTTTTTT.

The V gene is TRBV10-1, the J gene TRBJ2-7; 8 positions agree with TRBD2. The J segment lost 2 bases and the V segment lost 0 bases, leaving 3 bases of the junction unmatched. CDR3 length: 15 amino acids. Germline CDR1 reads WNHNN; CDR2 reads SYGVQD (reference sequence). The CDR3 spells CASSESQRGPYEQYF. The CDR3 DNA sequence: TGCGCCAGCAGTGAGTCCCAGCGGGGGCCCTACGAGCAGTACTTC.

Of note for this clonotype: In this CDR3 the conserved last residue, phenylalanine or tryptophan, is missing, so a read error is likely. Because the CDR3's place on the DNA is in doubt, the DNA is left out and the CDR3 is given as listed by TCRdb. CDR3 amino acids: CSAHSSRGT. The chain recombines TRBV20-1 with TRBJ2-6; the table calls TRBD2, which could not be checked here. Germline assignment: CDR1 DFQATT and CDR2 SNEGSKA (reference sequence). The CDR3 adds up to 9 amino acids, both ends counted.

The gene calls are TRBV30 and TRBJ2-7; TRBD1 might be the D (6 bases). The germline gives CDR1 GTSNPN, CDR2 SVGIG (reference sequence). CDR3 length equals 13 residues. The ends were cut back, 1 base at V and 4 bases at J, with 11 bases in the middle. The CDR3 sequence: CAWSGYRAYEQYF. The DNA of the CDR3 is TGTGCCTGGAGTGGATACAGGGCTTACGAGCAGTACTTC.

This clonotype was seen only a few times. The chain links TRBV30 to TRBJ1-1; D may be TRBD1 (5 bases). The germline gives CDR1 GTSNPN, CDR2 SVGIG (reference sequence). V lost 4 bases and J lost 0, with 6 bases in between. The CDR3 spans 12 residues. CDR3 residues: CAWNRMNTEAFF. The CDR3 DNA reads as TGTGCCTGGAACAGGATGAACACTGAAGCTTTCTTT.

This clonotype was seen a handful of times. The CDR3 sequence: CASSVGHGNTIYF. DNA for the CDR3: TGTGCCAGCAGCGTGGGACACGGAAACACCATATATTTT. The V call is TRBV5-4, the J call TRBJ1-3, with TRBD1 as a possible D gene (6 bases). Trimming stripped 4 bases from V and 4 bases from J, with 9 bases between. This CDR3 is 13 amino acids long. Germline V CDR1 and CDR2: SGHNT, YYREEE (reference sequence).

In this sample, this clonotype turned up a few times. V and J are TRBV7-9 and TRBJ1-1; 8 nucleotides align to TRBD1. Trimming cost V 11 bases and J 8 bases; bases outside gene matches: 7. This CDR3 region has 11 residues. Germline V gene data show CDR1 as SEHNR and CDR2 as FQNEAQ (reference sequence). CDR3 nucleotides: TGTGCCCGACAGGGGAACCGAGAAGCTTTCTTT. Encoded protein: CARQGNREAFF.

This clonotype was recorded at least ten times. This chain uses TRBV10-3 with TRBJ2-7, with 10 bases that match TRBD1. Germline trimming cut 0 bases from V and 3 bases from J; bases unmatched to any gene: 5. Germline CDR1 reads ENHRY; CDR2 reads SYGVKD. The CDR3 extends over 16 amino acids. The CDR3 here is CAISESQDRGNYEQYF. The CDR3 region has the DNA TGTGCCATCAGTGAGTCCCAGGACAGGGGGAACTACGAGCAGTACTTC.

Many counts were recorded for this clonotype. The CDR3 loop reads CASSPGYMAVTEAFF. CDR3 coding DNA: TGTGCCAGCAGCCCCGGTTATATGGCAGTGACTGAAGCTTTCTTT. This chain uses TRBV3-1 with TRBJ1-1; D not resolved. This CDR3 has 15 residues. Germline V CDR1 and CDR2: LGHDT, YNNKEL (reference sequence). Trimming removed 4 bases at V and 5 bases at J, with 17 bases between.

Comment on this clonotype: This sequence may be a read error, since a much larger clone differs from it by one base. This chain joins TRBV12-3 or TRBV12-4 and TRBJ2-5; D possibly corresponds to TRBD2 (5 bases). The CDR3 extends over 17 amino acids. V shed 2 bases and J shed 3 bases, with 19 bases lying between them. CDR3 nucleotide sequence: TGTGCCAGCAGTTTATCGGGGTGGGTACAGCATGAAGAGACCCAGTACTTC. It codes for CASSLSGWVQHEETQYF.

This clonotype was picked up many times. This chain joins TRBV7-3 and TRBJ1-2; 9 positions agree with TRBD1. The germline CDR1 and CDR2 sequences are SGHTA and FQGTGA. V shed 4 bases, J shed 6 bases, and the junction held 9 bases outside the gene matches. This CDR3 comprises 15 residues. The CDR3 protein is CASSSAGTGIDGYTF. CDR3 bases: TGTGCCAGCAGCTCAGCCGGGACAGGGATTGATGGCTACACCTTC.

The genes are TRBV29-1 and TRBJ2-2; D might be TRBD1 or TRBD2, each matching 6 bases. V was clipped by 3 bases and J by 7 bases, with 21 bases between them. The CDR3 totals 16 residues. Germline V CDR1 and CDR2: SQVTM, ANQGSEA. The DNA of the CDR3 is TGCAGCGTTGAGACAGGTGGAGGAGGGCCACGCGGGGAGCTGTTTTTT. Its translation: CSVETGGGGPRGELFF.

V gene TRBV11-2 combines with J gene TRBJ1-2; TRBD1 matches at 8 bases. J gave up 12 bases and V 3 bases, and 6 bases lay outside the gene matches. The CDR3 consists of 12 residues. CDR1 and CDR2 (germline): SGHAT, FQNNGV. The CDR3 DNA is TGTGCCAGCAGCTTCCTACAGGGGGAAAACACCTTC. Its protein product is CASSFLQGENTF.

The genes are TRBV3-1 and TRBJ2-2; D is perhaps TRBD1 (5 bases). The V gene's germline CDR1 is LGHDT and CDR2 YNNKEL (reference sequence). The CDR3 sequence is 16 residues long. With 1 base removed from V and 4 bases from J, the gap between germline ends came to 13 bases. CDR3: CASSQASGPATGELFF. DNA of the CDR3: TGTGCCAGCAGCCAAGCGTCAGGGCCGGCCACCGGGGAGCTGTTTTTT.

The CDR3 DNA is TGTGCCAGCAGCATCGGGACAGAGGCCGAGCAGTACTTC. The encoded protein is CASSIGTEAEQYF. The rearrangement uses TRBV7-9 and TRBJ2-7; 7 bases match TRBD1. The V segment lost 5 bases and the J segment 6 bases; nucleotides outside the gene matches: 7. This CDR3 has 13 residues. Germline V gene sequence: CDR1 SEHNR, CDR2 FQNEAQ (reference sequence).

This clonotype is a singleton in its sample. J is TRBJ1-5 and V is TRBV29-1, with D hard to call. CDR1 SQVTM and CDR2 ANQGSEA come from the germline V gene. CDR3 length: 13 residues. The ends were cut back, 4 bases at V and 14 bases at J, with 21 bases in the middle. This CDR3 is CSVADLRGQTKHF. CDR3 sequence (DNA): TGCAGCGTTGCGGATCTACGGGGTCAGACCAAGCATTTT.

This clonotype has a single count. In this CDR3 the conserved last residue, phenylalanine or tryptophan, is missing, so a read error is likely. The DNA is omitted, as the CDR3 cannot be located on it reliably, and the CDR3 follows TCRdb's listing. V is TRBV10-3 and J is TRBJ1-2. The CDR3 totals 8 residues, both ends included. Germline CDR1 is ENHRY and CDR2 is SYGVKD. The CDR3 protein is CAISVGSY.

The CDR3 region is CASWAGDGQFF. DNA for the CDR3: TGCGCCAGCTGGGCGGGCGATGGGCAGTTCTTC. The V call is TRBV5-1, the J call TRBJ2-7; maybe TRBD2 (5 bases). The J call may be mistaken, given a closer DNA end match to TRBJ2-1. Germline CDR1 and CDR2: SGHRS and YFSETQ. This CDR3 region has 11 residues.

This clonotype was counted only a few times. A single base separates this from a much larger clone, so it may be a read error. The V and J genes are TRBV7-9 and TRBJ1-4; D is perhaps TRBD1 (6 bases). This CDR3 contains 14 residues. Germline V CDR1 and CDR2: SEHNR, FQNEAQ (reference sequence). Deletions cut 5 bases from V and 7 bases from J, with 14 bases between. The CDR3 protein is CASSRGPWGEKLFF. The CDR3 DNA reads as TGTGCCAGCAGCCGGGGGCCCTGGGGTGAAAAACTGTTTTTT.

The CDR3 nucleotides read TGTGCCAGTAGTACGACAGGGGGCGGCGGCTACACCTTC. Amino acids: CASSTTGGGGYTF. The rearrangement links TRBV19 to TRBJ1-2, with 10 bases matching TRBD1. This CDR3 region has 13 residues. Germline V gives CDR1 LNHDA, CDR2 SQIVND (reference sequence). Trimming cost V 4 bases and J 8 bases; bases outside gene matches: 4.

The chain joins TRBV20-1 to TRBJ1-2; D is unclear. Germline V gene sequence: CDR1 DFQATT, CDR2 SNEGSKA (reference sequence). V was shortened by 2 bases and J by 4 bases, with 8 bases between the two germline ends. CDR3 length equals 12 residues. The CDR3 DNA sequence: TGCAGTGCTAGATCGGATTTCTATGGCTACACCTTC. It translates to CSARSDFYGYTF.

This clonotype was recorded at least ten times. V is TRBV12-3 or TRBV12-4 and J is TRBJ1-5; D unresolved. The CDR3 extends over 15 amino acids. Trimming removed 5 bases at V and 6 bases at J, with 17 bases between. The CDR3 is CASSPTWGGRQPQHF. The CDR3 coding sequence is TGTGCCAGCAGTCCAACCTGGGGAGGGCGTCAGCCCCAGCATTTT.

This clonotype has a single count. The V call is TRBV6-1, the J call TRBJ2-7; the match to TRBD2 covers 12 bases. This CDR3 region has 15 residues. Germline V lookup: CDR1 MNHNS, CDR2 SASEGT. The ends lost 6 bases at V and 2 bases at J; junction bases unmatched: 5. CDR3 sequence: CASRILAGGPYEQYF. The CDR3 nucleotides are TGTGCCAGCAGGATTCTAGCGGGAGGGCCCTACGAGCAGTACTTC.